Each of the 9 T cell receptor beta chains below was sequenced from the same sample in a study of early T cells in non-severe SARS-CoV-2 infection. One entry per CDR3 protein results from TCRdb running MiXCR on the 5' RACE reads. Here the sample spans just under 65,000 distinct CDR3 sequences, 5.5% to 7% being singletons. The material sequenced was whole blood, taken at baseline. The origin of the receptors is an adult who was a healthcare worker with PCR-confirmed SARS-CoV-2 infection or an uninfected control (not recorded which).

The CDR3 here is CASSKRGVATNEKLFF. The CDR3 nucleotides are TGTGCCAGCAGCAAAAGGGGGGTTGCAACTAATGAAAAACTGTTTTTT. The J gene is TRBJ1-4, the V gene TRBV5-6; D may be TRBD1 (6 bases). Germline values: CDR1 SGHDT, CDR2 YYEEEE. This CDR3 is built from 16 residues. Trimming removed 4 bases from V and 0 bases from J, with 13 bases in between.

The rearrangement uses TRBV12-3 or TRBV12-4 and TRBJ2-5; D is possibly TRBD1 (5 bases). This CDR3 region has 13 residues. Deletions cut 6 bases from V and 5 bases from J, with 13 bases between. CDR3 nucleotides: TGTGCCAGCAGCCCCAGGGTGGGTGAGACCCAGTACTTC. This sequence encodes CASSPRVGETQYF.

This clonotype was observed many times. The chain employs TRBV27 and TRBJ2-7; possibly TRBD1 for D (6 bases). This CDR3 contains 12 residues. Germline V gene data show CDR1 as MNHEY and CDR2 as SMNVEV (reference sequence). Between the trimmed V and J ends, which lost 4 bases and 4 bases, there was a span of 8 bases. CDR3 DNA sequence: TGTGCCAGCAGTTCACAGGGTTACGAGCAGTACTTC. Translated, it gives CASSSQGYEQYF.

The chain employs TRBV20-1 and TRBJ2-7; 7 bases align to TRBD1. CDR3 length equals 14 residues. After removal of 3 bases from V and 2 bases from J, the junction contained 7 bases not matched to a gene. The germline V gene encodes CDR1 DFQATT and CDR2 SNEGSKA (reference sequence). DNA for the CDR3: TGCAGTGCTAGTGTGGGACAGTATCCCTACGAGCAGTACTTC. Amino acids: CSASVGQYPYEQYF.

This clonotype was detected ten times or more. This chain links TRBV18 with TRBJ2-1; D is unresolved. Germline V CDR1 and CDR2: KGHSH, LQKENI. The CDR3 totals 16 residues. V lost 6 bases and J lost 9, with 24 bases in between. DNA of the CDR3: TGTGCCAGCTCTTCAACTGGAGCTAGAGGCCGCACTGAGCAGTTCTTC. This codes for CASSSTGARGRTEQFF.

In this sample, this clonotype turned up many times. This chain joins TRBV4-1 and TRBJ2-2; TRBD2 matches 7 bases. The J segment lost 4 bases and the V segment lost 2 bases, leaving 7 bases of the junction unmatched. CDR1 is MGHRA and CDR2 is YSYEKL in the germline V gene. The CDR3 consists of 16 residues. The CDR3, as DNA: TGCGCCAGCAGCCAACTGGCGGGAGTGGCCACCGGGGAGCTGTTTTTT. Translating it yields CASSQLAGVATGELFF.

CDR3: CASSLIYRASGNTGELFF. In nucleotides, the CDR3 is TGTGCCAGCAGCTTAATTTATAGGGCTAGTGGGAACACCGGGGAGCTGTTTTTT. V usage is TRBV7-2 and J usage is TRBJ2-2, with D hard to call. Germline V gene data show CDR1 as SGHTA and CDR2 as FQGNSA. V shed 2 bases and J shed 1 base, with 17 bases lying between them. This CDR3 contains 18 residues.

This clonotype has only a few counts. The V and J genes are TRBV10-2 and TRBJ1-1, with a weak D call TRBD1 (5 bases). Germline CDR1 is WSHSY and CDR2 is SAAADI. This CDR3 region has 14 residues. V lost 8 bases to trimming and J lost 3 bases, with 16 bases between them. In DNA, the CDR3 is TGCGCCAGCCGGATGGGAGGGGCGGACACTGAAGCTTTCTTT. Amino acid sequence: CASRMGGADTEAFF.

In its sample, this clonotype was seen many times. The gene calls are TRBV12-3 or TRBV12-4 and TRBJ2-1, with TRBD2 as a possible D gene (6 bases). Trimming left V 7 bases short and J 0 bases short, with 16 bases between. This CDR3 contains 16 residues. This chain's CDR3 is CASTPGLSLSYNEQFF. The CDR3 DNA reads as TGTGCCAGCACTCCGGGACTTAGCCTCTCCTACAATGAGCAGTTCTTC.